This is a list of T cell receptor beta chains from one sample in a study of T cell changes during pregnancy in multiple sclerosis. Sequencing was performed with immunoSEQ multiplex PCR; in TCRdb, only in-frame clones are kept and a portion is missing. The sample lists 80,000 to 100,000 clones, approximately 90% seen once, with under 0.85% in the top ten. This specimen was peripheral blood, taken in the second trimester of pregnancy. Receptor source: a female donor in good health, enrolled as a control in a pregnancy study. CDR3s include the opening cysteine and the closing phenylalanine or tryptophan. Fields, in order: V gene, D gene, clone size, J gene, CDR3 protein, CDR3 DNA. The D gene is left open where the match is weak. For some rows the clone size is stated as once, few or many, or as a class when expanded; others skip it.

v_gene: TRBV7-6
d_gene: TRBD2
abundance: .
j_gene: TRBJ2-7
CDR3aa: CASSLEREDTYEQYF
CDR3nt: TGTGCCAGCAGCTTGGAGCGGGAGGATACCTACGAGCAGTACTTC

v_gene: TRBV5-1
d_gene: TRBD2
abundance: .
j_gene: TRBJ2-1
CDR3aa: CASSFTSGGAHEQFF
CDR3nt: TGCGCCAGCAGCTTCACTAGCGGGGGGGCCCATGAGCAGTTCTTC

v_gene: TRBV2
d_gene: TRBD1
abundance: .
j_gene: TRBJ1-4
CDR3aa: CASSGQGGEKLFF
CDR3nt: TGTGCCAGCAGTGGCCAGGGGGGTGAAAAACTGTTTTTT

v_gene: TRBV28
d_gene: .
abundance: .
j_gene: TRBJ1-2
CDR3aa: CASSVRPVNYGYTF
CDR3nt: TGTGCCAGCAGTGTCCGTCCAGTAAACTATGGCTACACCTTC

v_gene: TRBV7-9
d_gene: TRBD1
abundance: .
j_gene: TRBJ2-7
CDR3aa: CASSSVGQGFYEQYF
CDR3nt: TGTGCCAGCAGCTCTGTGGGACAGGGGTTCTACGAGCAGTACTTC

v_gene: TRBV6-5
d_gene: TRBD1
abundance: .
j_gene: TRBJ2-7
CDR3aa: CASIPPTGQHEQYF
CDR3nt: TGTGCCAGCATCCCCCCGACAGGGCAGCACGAGCAGTACTTC

v_gene: TRBV7-2
d_gene: .
abundance: .
j_gene: TRBJ1-3
CDR3aa: CASSSPLTGNTIYF
CDR3nt: TGTGCCAGCAGCTCTCCTCTAACCGGAAACACCATATATTTT

v_gene: TRBV2
d_gene: .
abundance: .
j_gene: TRBJ1-4
CDR3aa: CASSLPPGNNEKLFF
CDR3nt: TGTGCCAGCAGCCTCCCCCCGGGGAATAATGAAAAACTGTTTTTT

v_gene: TRBV5-1
d_gene: .
abundance: .
j_gene: TRBJ1-2
CDR3aa: CASSPENYGYTF
CDR3nt: TGCGCCAGCAGCCCAGAAAACTATGGCTACACCTTC

v_gene: TRBV14
d_gene: TRBD1
abundance: .
j_gene: TRBJ2-7
CDR3aa: CASSQEQGAFHEQYF
CDR3nt: TGTGCCAGCAGCCAAGAACAGGGGGCCTTCCACGAGCAGTACTTC

v_gene: TRBV7-7
d_gene: .
abundance: .
j_gene: TRBJ2-2
CDR3aa: CASSFRGTNTGELFF
CDR3nt: TGTGCCAGCAGCTTCCGGGGGACGAACACCGGGGAGCTGTTTTTT

v_gene: TRBV19
d_gene: .
abundance: once
j_gene: TRBJ2-7
CDR3aa: CASSIGFRGNEQYF
CDR3nt: TGTGCCAGTAGTATAGGTTTTAGGGGAAACGAGCAGTACTTC

v_gene: TRBV18
d_gene: TRBD1
abundance: .
j_gene: TRBJ1-3
CDR3aa: CASSPGTGGAGNTIYF
CDR3nt: TGTGCCAGCTCCCCCGGGACAGGGGGAGCTGGAAACACCATATATTTT

v_gene: TRBV4-3
d_gene: TRBD2
abundance: .
j_gene: TRBJ2-1
CDR3aa: CASTSSGRGEQFF
CDR3nt: TGCGCCAGCACCAGTAGCGGGCGGGGTGAGCAGTTCTTC

v_gene: TRBV5-1
d_gene: .
abundance: .
j_gene: TRBJ1-5
CDR3aa: CASSFTANQPQHF
CDR3nt: TGCGCCAGCAGCTTCACAGCTAATCAGCCCCAGCATTTT

v_gene: TRBV18
d_gene: .
abundance: .
j_gene: TRBJ1-5
CDR3aa: CASSPRQSDQPQHF
CDR3nt: TGTGCCAGCTCTCCCCGACAGAGCGATCAGCCCCAGCATTTT

v_gene: TRBV6-1
d_gene: .
abundance: .
j_gene: TRBJ1-2
CDR3aa: CASSEIPDTRPYGYTF
CDR3nt: TGTGCCAGCAGTGAAATCCCCGACACAAGACCGTATGGCTACACCTTC

v_gene: TRBV9
d_gene: .
abundance: .
j_gene: TRBJ2-7
CDR3aa: CASSPLGGKTYEQYF
CDR3nt: TGTGCCAGCAGCCCCCTCGGGGGAAAAACCTACGAGCAGTACTTC